This paragraph reports one T cell receptor (beta chain). Its antigen is unidentified. The data derive from a study of T cell responses to AZD1222 COVID-19 vaccine. General study points: Repertoire sampling was restricted to post-peak T cell response timepoints. Only a handful of AZD1222 recipients, several in all, had baseline seropositivity.

The repertoire was sequenced with immunoSEQ multiplex PCR; TCRdb's copy has only in-frame clones and lacks some. The table records about 130,000 clones, 88% of them present only once. With 6 bases clipped from V and 9 bases from J, the junction kept 19 bases outside the gene matches. CDR1 is MNHEY, CDR2 SVGEGT, per germline. The CDR3 is made up of 17 amino acids. The sequenced sample was peripheral blood, obtained on day 0 of MenACWY control vaccination. The receptor's source is an adult in good health. V and J are TRBV6-2 or TRBV6-3 and TRBJ2-1; the match to TRBD2 covers 8 bases. CDR3 sequence reads: CASSPRRIAGTIGEQFF. DNA of the CDR3: TGTGCCAGCAGCCCTCGCAGGATAGCGGGAACCATTGGTGAGCAGTTCTTC.